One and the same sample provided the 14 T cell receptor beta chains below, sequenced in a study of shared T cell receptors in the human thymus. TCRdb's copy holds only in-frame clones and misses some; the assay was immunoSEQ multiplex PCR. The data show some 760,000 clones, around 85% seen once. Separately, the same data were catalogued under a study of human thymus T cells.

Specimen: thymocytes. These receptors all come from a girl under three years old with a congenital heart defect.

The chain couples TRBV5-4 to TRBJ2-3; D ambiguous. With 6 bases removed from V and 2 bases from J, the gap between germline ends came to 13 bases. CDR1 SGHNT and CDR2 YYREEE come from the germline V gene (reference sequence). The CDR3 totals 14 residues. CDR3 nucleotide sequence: TGTGCCAGCACCCGCCTACAGTCCACAGATACGCAGTATTTT. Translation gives CASTRLQSTDTQYF. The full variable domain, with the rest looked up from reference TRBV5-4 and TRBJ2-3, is ETGVTQSPTHLIKTRGQQVTLRCSSQSGHNTVSWYQQALGQGPQFIFQYYREEENGRGNFPPRFSGLQFPNYSSELNVNALELDDSALYLCASTRLQSTDTQYFGPGTRLTVL.

DNA of the CDR3: TGTGCCAGCAGTTGCTGGACAGGAATAAATGAAAAACTGTTTTTT. It encodes CASSCWTGINEKLFF. This chain connects TRBV6-5 to TRBJ1-4; TRBD1 matches 7 bases. CDR1 and CDR2 (germline): MNHEY, SVGAGI. With V trimmed by 4 bases and J by 5 bases, 7 bases remained unmatched. The CDR3 has 15 residues.

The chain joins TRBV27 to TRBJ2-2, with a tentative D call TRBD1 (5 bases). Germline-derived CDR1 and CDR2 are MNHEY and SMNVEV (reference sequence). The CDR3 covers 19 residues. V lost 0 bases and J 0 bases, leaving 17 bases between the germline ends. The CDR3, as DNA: TGTGCCAGCAGTTTATCAGGGGCCCCTAACAAGGCGAACACCGGGGAGCTGTTTTTT. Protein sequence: CASSLSGAPNKANTGELFF.

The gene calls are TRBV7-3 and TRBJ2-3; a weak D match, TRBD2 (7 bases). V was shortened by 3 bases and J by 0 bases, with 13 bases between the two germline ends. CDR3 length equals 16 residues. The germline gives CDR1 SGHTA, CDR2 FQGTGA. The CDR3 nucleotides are TGTGCCAGCAGCTTGCTGGGGGGGCAGAGCACAGATACGCAGTATTTT. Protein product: CASSLLGGQSTDTQYF.

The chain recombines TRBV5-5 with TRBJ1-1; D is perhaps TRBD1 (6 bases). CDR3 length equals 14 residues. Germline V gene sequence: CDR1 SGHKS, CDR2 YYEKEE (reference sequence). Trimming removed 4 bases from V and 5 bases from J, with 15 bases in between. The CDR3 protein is CASSRYRARTEAFF. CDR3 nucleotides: TGTGCCAGCAGCCGGTACAGGGCGCGGACTGAAGCTTTCTTT.

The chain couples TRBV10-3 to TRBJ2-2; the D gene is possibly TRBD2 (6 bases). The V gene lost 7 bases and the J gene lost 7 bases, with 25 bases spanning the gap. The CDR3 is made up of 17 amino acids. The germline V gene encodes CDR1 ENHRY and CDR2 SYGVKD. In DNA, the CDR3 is TGTGCCATCAAGTCGGGAGACCGTGAATGGACCCACGGGGAGCTGTTTTTT. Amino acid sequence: CAIKSGDREWTHGELFF.

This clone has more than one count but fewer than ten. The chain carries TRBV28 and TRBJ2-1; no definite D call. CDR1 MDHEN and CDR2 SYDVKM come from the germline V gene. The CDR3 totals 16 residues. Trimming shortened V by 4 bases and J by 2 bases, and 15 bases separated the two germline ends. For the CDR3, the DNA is TGTGCCAGCAGTTCCCCTGACAAAGGCACCTACAATGAGCAGTTCTTC. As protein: CASSSPDKGTYNEQFF.

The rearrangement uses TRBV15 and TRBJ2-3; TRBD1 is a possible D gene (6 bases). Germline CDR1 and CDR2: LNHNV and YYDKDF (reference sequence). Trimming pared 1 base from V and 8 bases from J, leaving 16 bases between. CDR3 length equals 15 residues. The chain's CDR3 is CATSRGGGTRGTQYF. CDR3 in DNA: TGTGCCACCAGCAGAGGAGGGGGAACCCGGGGTACGCAGTATTTT.

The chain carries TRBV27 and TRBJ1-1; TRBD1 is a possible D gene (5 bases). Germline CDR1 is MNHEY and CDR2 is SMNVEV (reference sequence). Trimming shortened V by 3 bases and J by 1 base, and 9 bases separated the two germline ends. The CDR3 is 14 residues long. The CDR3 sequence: CASSFTDRNTEAFF. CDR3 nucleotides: TGTGCCAGCAGTTTTACCGACAGGAACACTGAAGCTTTCTTT.

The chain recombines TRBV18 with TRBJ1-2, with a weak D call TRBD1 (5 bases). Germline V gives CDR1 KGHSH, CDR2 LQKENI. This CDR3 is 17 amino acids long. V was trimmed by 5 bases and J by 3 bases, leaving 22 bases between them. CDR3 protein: CASSGGTGIQIHYGYTF. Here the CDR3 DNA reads TGTGCCAGCTCAGGTGGTACAGGAATACAGATTCACTATGGCTACACCTTC.

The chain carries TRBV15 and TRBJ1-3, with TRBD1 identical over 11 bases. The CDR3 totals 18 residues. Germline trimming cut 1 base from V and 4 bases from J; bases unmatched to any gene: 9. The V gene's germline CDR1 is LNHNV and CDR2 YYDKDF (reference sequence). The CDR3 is CATSRGRRTGGTGNTIYF. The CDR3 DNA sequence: TGTGCCACCAGCAGAGGACGGAGGACAGGGGGCACGGGAAACACCATATATTTT.

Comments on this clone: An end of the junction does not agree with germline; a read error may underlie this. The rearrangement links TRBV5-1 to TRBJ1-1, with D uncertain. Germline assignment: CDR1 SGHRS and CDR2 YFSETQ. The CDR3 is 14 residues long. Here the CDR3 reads CASSLGFTNIEAFF. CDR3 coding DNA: TGCGCCAGCAGCTTGGGGTTTACCAACATTGAAGCTTTCTTT.

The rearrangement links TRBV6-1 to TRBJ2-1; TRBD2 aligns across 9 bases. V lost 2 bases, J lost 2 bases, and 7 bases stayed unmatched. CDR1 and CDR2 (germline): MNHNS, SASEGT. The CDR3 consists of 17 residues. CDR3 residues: CASSESSAGGPYNEQFF. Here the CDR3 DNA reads TGTGCCAGCAGTGAATCCTCGGCGGGGGGGCCCTACAATGAGCAGTTCTTC.

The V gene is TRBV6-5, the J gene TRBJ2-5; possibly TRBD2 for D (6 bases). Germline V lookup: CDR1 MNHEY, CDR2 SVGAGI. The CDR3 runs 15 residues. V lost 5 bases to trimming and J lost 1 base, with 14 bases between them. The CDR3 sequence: CASSPFSGPQETQYF. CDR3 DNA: TGTGCCAGCAGTCCATTTAGCGGCCCCCAAGAGACCCAGTACTTC.